The rows below give T cell receptor beta chains drawn from one sample of a study of blood T cell repertoires in COVID-19. TCRdb's table, derived via immunoSEQ multiplex PCR, lists solely in-frame clones and lacks some. The repertoire holds around 40,000 clones, with over 85% as singletons. Sequenced: peripheral blood. The receptor source for this set is a human donor with active COVID-19. The donor label of this sample is uncertain. CDR3s include the opening cysteine and the closing phenylalanine or tryptophan. D genes are given only for firm matches. Only part of the rows carry a size: once, few, many, or a class if the clone is expanded.

j_gene | abundance | len | d_gene | v_gene | CDR3nt | CDR3aa
TRBJ1-3 | - | 15 | - | TRBV9 | TGTGCCAGCTCAAGTACAGGTCAATCTGGAAACACCATATATTTT | CASSSTGQSGNTIYF
TRBJ2-3 | once | 15 | - | TRBV15 | TGTGCCACCTCCCGCGAGAGACAAGGAATAGATACGCAGTATTTT | CATSRERQGIDTQYF
TRBJ2-7 | - | 15 | TRBD2 | TRBV7-2 | TGTGCCAGCAGCGGAGGGGAGGTAGCGGGAGGCGAGCAGTACTTC | CASSGGEVAGGEQYF
TRBJ2-4 | - | 12 | - | TRBV11-2 | TGTGCCAGCAGCTTAGCAGGGAACATTCAGTACTTC | CASSLAGNIQYF
TRBJ2-5 | - | 18 | - | TRBV19 | TGTGCCAGTAGACCGAGCCTTGGCCCGGGTGCGGGATGGGAGACCCAGTACTTC | CASRPSLGPGAGWETQYF
TRBJ1-1 | - | 16 | TRBD1 | TRBV7-2 | TGTGCCAGCAGCCCACAACAGGGGGGGGTAAGAACTGAAGCTTTCTTT | CASSPQQGGVRTEAFF
TRBJ1-1 | - | 13 | TRBD1 | TRBV19 | TGTGCCAGTAGTCCAGGACAGGGGCGTGAAGCTTTCTTT | CASSPGQGREAFF
TRBJ1-5 | - | 13 | - | TRBV29-1 | TGCAGCGTTGAAGAGGGGGGAGGTCAGCCCCAGCATTTT | CSVEEGGGQPQHF
TRBJ2-1 | once | 16 | - | TRBV7-6 | TGTGCCAGCAGCCCGGAATGGGGGGGCAACTACAATGAGCAGTTCTTC | CASSPEWGGNYNEQFF
TRBJ1-6 | - | 14 | - | TRBV3-1/TRBV3-2 | TGTGCCAGCAGCCAAGAGGGAGGTAATTCACCCCTCCACTTT | CASSQEGGNSPLHF
TRBJ2-7 | - | 14 | - | TRBV15 | TGTGCCACCAGCAGAGGAGGTGAGGTAGACGAGCAGTACTTC | CATSRGGEVDEQYF
TRBJ2-3 | - | 14 | TRBD2 | TRBV19 | TGTGCCAGTAGGGAAAGCGGGAGGGCAGATACGCAGTATTTT | CASRESGRADTQYF
TRBJ2-5 | - | 16 | TRBD2 | TRBV11-2 | TGTGCCAGCAGCACTGGGACTACACCCCAACTAGAGACCCAGTACTTC | CASSTGTTPQLETQYF
TRBJ2-1 | - | 17 | TRBD1 | TRBV4-1 | TGCGCCAGCAGCCTTATTCGGACAGGGTTCGATTACAATGAGCAGTTCTTC | CASSLIRTGFDYNEQFF
TRBJ2-7 | - | 17 | - | TRBV7-6 | TGTGCCAGCAGCTCCCCTGTTTGGAGCCCGAGCTCCTACGAGCAGTACTTC | CASSSPVWSPSSYEQYF
TRBJ2-6 | - | 15 | - | TRBV9 | TGTGCCAGCAGCCCCCTAGTATCTGGGGCCAACGTCCTGACTTTC | CASSPLVSGANVLTF
TRBJ1-1 | - | 11 | - | TRBV11-3 | TGTGCCTCTAGGGGAAGATCTGAAGCTTTCTTT | CASRGRSEAFF
TRBJ1-6 | - | 17 | - | TRBV6-1 | TGTGCCAGCAGTGAATCGACAGGACGATCCTATAATTCACCCCTCCACTTT | CASSESTGRSYNSPLHF
TRBJ1-2 | - | 12 | - | TRBV28 | TGTGCCAGCAGTTTTGTTAATTATGGCTACACCTTC | CASSFVNYGYTF
TRBJ2-3 | - | 14 | - | TRBV11-2 | TGTGCCAGCAGCTTAGGGAGGAGCACAGATACGCAGTATTTT | CASSLGRSTDTQYF
TRBJ1-3 | - | 18 | - | TRBV6-1 | TGTGCCAGCAGTGAAGCGGGCAGGGGTTCGACGCCTGGAAACACCATATATTTT | CASSEAGRGSTPGNTIYF
TRBJ2-5 | - | 14 | - | TRBV14 | TGTGCCAGCAGCCGTTTGGACTTTCAAGAGACCCAGTACTTC | CASSRLDFQETQYF
TRBJ2-5 | - | 13 | - | TRBV11-2 | TGTGCCAGCAGCTTAGGGCGTGAGGCTGTCCCGTACTTC | CASSLGREAVPYF
TRBJ2-5 | - | 15 | TRBD1 | TRBV5-8 | TGTGCCAGCATCCATCCTACAGGGGGCCAAGAGACCCAGTACTTC | CASIHPTGGQETQYF
TRBJ2-2 | few | 13 | - | TRBV7-9 | TGTGCCAGCAGCTTAAGCGGTGCCGGGGAGCTGTTTTTT | CASSLSGAGELFF
TRBJ1-5 | - | 13 | - | TRBV29-1 | TGCAGCGCCTCCGAGGATAGCAATCAGCCCCAGCATTTT | CSASEDSNQPQHF
TRBJ2-7 | once | 14 | - | TRBV9 | TGTGCCAGCAGCGTAGAGGGGCTTCCCTACGAGCAGTACTTC | CASSVEGLPYEQYF
TRBJ2-3 | - | 16 | - | TRBV6-4 | TGTGCCAGCAGTGCCTTGACAGGAGGATTCGGAGATACGCAGTATTTT | CASSALTGGFGDTQYF
TRBJ1-2 | - | 12 | - | TRBV5-1 | TGCGCCAGCAGCCGTACTAGAGATGGCTACACCTTC | CASSRTRDGYTF
TRBJ2-3 | - | 14 | - | TRBV3-1/TRBV3-2 | TGTGCCAGCAGCCCAATTTCGGGGTCGGATACGCAGTATTTT | CASSPISGSDTQYF
TRBJ2-5 | - | 16 | TRBD1 | TRBV6-5 | TGTGCCAGCAGTTACTTCCGGGACAGCCGAAAAGAGACCCAGTACTTC | CASSYFRDSRKETQYF
TRBJ1-2 | - | 14 | - | TRBV5-1 | TGCGCCAGCAGCTTAAGTTCAGGGAATTATGGCTACACCTTC | CASSLSSGNYGYTF
TRBJ2-4 | - | 18 | TRBD1 | TRBV7-6 | TGTGCCAGCAGCCCAAGGGGACAGGGGTGGCTAGCCAAAAACATTCAGTACTTC | CASSPRGQGWLAKNIQYF
TRBJ2-3 | - | 16 | TRBD2 | TRBV13 | TGTGCCAGCAGCCCCCGTCTAGCGGGAGTCACAGATACGCAGTATTTT | CASSPRLAGVTDTQYF
TRBJ2-7 | - | 17 | - | TRBV7-2 | TGTGCCAGCAGCCCGGGACTTCCTGCAGGGCCTTCCTACGAGCAGTACTTC | CASSPGLPAGPSYEQYF
TRBJ1-1 | - | 12 | - | TRBV7-9 | TGTGCCAGCAGCGGGAGGAACACTGAAGCTTTCTTT | CASSGRNTEAFF
TRBJ2-3 | - | 16 | TRBD1 | TRBV13 | TGTGCCAGCAGTAAGCGATCCGGGACAGCCACAGATACGCAGTATTTT | CASSKRSGTATDTQYF
TRBJ1-3 | - | 19 | - | TRBV7-6 | TGTGCCAGCAGCTTAGCGGAGGACTGGAGGCCACTCTCTGGAAACACCATATATTTT | CASSLAEDWRPLSGNTIYF
TRBJ2-4 | - | 14 | - | TRBV7-6 | TGTGCCAGCAGCTTAGATGGGGCTAAGGGGTTCTTCTACTTC | CASSLDGAKGFFYF
TRBJ2-4 | - | 12 | - | TRBV2 | TGTGCCAGCAGTCCCCTCAAAAACATTCAGTACTTC | CASSPLKNIQYF
TRBJ2-3 | - | 15 | TRBD2 | TRBV18 | TGTGCCAGCTCACAGGGACTAGCGGGAGCAGATACGCAGTATTTT | CASSQGLAGADTQYF
TRBJ2-7 | - | 12 | TRBD1 | TRBV19 | TGTGCCAGTAGTCTCGACAGGGACAAGCAGTACTTC | CASSLDRDKQYF
TRBJ1-1 | - | 14 | - | TRBV5-1 | TGCGCCAGCAGCTCCGGACGGGGGAACACTGAAGCTTTCTTT | CASSSGRGNTEAFF
TRBJ1-2 | - | 14 | - | TRBV5-3 | TGTGCCAGAAGCATCACAGGGAACTGGGGGGGCTACACCTTC | CARSITGNWGGYTF
TRBJ2-1 | - | 15 | TRBD2 | TRBV19 | TGTGCCAGTACTGCCATCCGGGGAGGGAACAATGAGCAGTTCTTC | CASTAIRGGNNEQFF
TRBJ2-5 | - | 14 | - | TRBV21-1 | TGTGCCAGCAGCCGGCGGGACTGCCAAGAGACCCAGTACTTC | CASSRRDCQETQYF
TRBJ2-2 | - | 16 | TRBD2 | TRBV11-1 | TGTGCCAGCTGGGGGGGAGGAGCGGAACACACCGGGGAGCTGTTTTTT | CASWGGGAEHTGELFF
TRBJ1-5 | - | 17 | TRBD1 | TRBV27 | TGTGCCAGCAGTTTATTGACAGGGGCTACCCCCATAGTACCCCAGCATTTT | CASSLLTGATPIVPQHF
TRBJ2-2 | - | 13 | TRBD1 | TRBV29-1 | TGCAGCGCTACGACAGGGGAGACCGGGGAGCTGTTTTTT | CSATTGETGELFF
TRBJ1-6 | - | 15 | - | TRBV6-6 | TGTGCCAGCTACCCTCGGAGGGTACAGAATTCACCCCTCCACTTT | CASYPRRVQNSPLHF
TRBJ1-1 | - | 15 | - | TRBV2 | TGTGCCAGCTCACGCCGTGATGGGGGGGCAATAGGAGCTTTCTTT | CASSRRDGGAIGAFF